The 30 T cell receptor beta chains presented below share a single source sample, sequenced in a study of T cells in Graves' hyperthyroidism and ophthalmopathy. Authors of the study amplified TCR beta CDR3 regions from RNA transcripts. The HTBI primer set served for first-round RT-PCR of the TCR CDR3. TCRdb re-called the multiplex PCR reads with MiXCR, one entry per CDR3 protein. The table includes roughly 380,000 distinct CDR3 sequences, under 20% detected once. Sequencing input: blood. The receptors derive from a woman aged 18-29 years with Graves' hyperthyroidism.

The chain is built from TRBV5-1 and TRBJ2-5, with a tentative D call TRBD1 (5 bases). Trimming left V 3 bases short and J 3 bases short, with 15 bases between. The CDR3 runs to 15 residues. Germline-derived CDR1 and CDR2 are SGHRS and YFSETQ. The CDR3 DNA follows: TGCGCCAGCAGCTCCGCACCTCAGGGAAAAGAGACCCAGTACTTC. Translated: CASSSAPQGKETQYF.

This clonotype came up once. The DNA for the CDR3 is TGTGCCAGCACAGAAGGGGGGATGAACACTGAAGCTTTCTTT. The encoded protein is CASTEGGMNTEAFF. The V call is TRBV25-1, the J call TRBJ1-1, with D possibly being TRBD1 (6 bases). This CDR3 contains 14 residues. Per germline, CDR1 MGHDK and CDR2 SYGVNS. The V gene lost 7 bases and the J gene lost 0 bases, with 12 bases spanning the gap.

This clonotype was picked up many times. CDR3 region: CASSETSGETGELFF. In nucleotides, the CDR3 is TGTGCCAGCAGCGAAACTAGCGGGGAAACCGGGGAGCTGTTTTTT. The chain is built from TRBV9 and TRBJ2-2; the match to TRBD2 covers 10 bases. The V gene's germline CDR1 is SGDLS and CDR2 YYNGEE. The CDR3 length is 15 residues. With 3 bases clipped from V and 5 bases from J, the junction kept 4 bases outside the gene matches.

The sample holds many counts of this clonotype. The J gene is TRBJ2-7, the V gene TRBV9; D gene ambiguous. CDR3 length: 12 residues. The germline CDR1 and CDR2 sequences are SGDLS and YYNGEE. V was cut by 0 bases and J by 5 bases, with 6 bases left in between. DNA of the CDR3: TGTGCCAGCAGCGTAGATAGCAACGAGCAGTACTTC. Translated: CASSVDSNEQYF. The full variable domain, its missing parts supplied by reference TRBV9 and TRBJ2-7, is DSGVTQTPKHLITATGQRVTLRCSPRSGDLSVYWYQQSLDQGLQFLIQYYNGEERAKGNILERFSAQQFPDLHSELNLSSLELGDSALYFCASSVDSNEQYFGPGTRLTVT.

This clonotype was observed many times. The rearrangement links TRBV7-2 to TRBJ2-7; D is perhaps TRBD1 or TRBD2 (5 bases each). CDR1 and CDR2 (germline): SGHTA, FQGNSA. The germline V and J ends were trimmed by 3 bases and 6 bases, with 15 bases remaining between them. The CDR3 contains 14 residues. As DNA, the CDR3 is TGTGCCAGCAGCTTGGGACGACTCAATTCCGAGCAGTACTTC. Its protein is CASSLGRLNSEQYF.

This clonotype was seen ten or more times. The rearrangement joins TRBV7-8 to TRBJ2-2, with D perhaps matching TRBD1 (6 bases). The CDR3 has 15 residues. Between the trimmed V and J ends, which lost 4 bases and 3 bases, there was a span of 12 bases. CDR1 is SGHVS, CDR2 FQNEAQ, per germline. The chain's CDR3 is CASSSDRTDTGELFF. The DNA for the CDR3 is TGTGCCAGCAGCTCCGACAGGACCGACACCGGGGAGCTGTTTTTT. Full variable domain (outside the CDR3, taken from reference TRBV7-8 and TRBJ2-2): GAGVSQSPRYKVAKRGQDVALRCDPISGHVSLFWYQQALGQGPEFLTYFQNEAQLDKSGLPSDRFFAERPEGSVSTLKIQRTQQEDSAVYLCASSSDRTDTGELFFGEGSRLTVL.

In its sample, this clonotype was seen many times. The gene calls are TRBV28 and TRBJ1-2, with a tentative D call TRBD1 (5 bases). V was shortened by 7 bases and J by 8 bases, with 29 bases between the two germline ends. CDR1 MDHEN and CDR2 SYDVKM come from the germline V gene. CDR3 length equals 17 residues. In nucleotides, the CDR3 is TGTGCCAGCACTTACACAGTTTACGGAGACAGTCTGGCCGGCTACACCTTC. It encodes CASTYTVYGDSLAGYTF.

This clonotype was recorded at least ten times. This chain uses TRBV19 with TRBJ2-2; D uncertain. This CDR3 region has 12 residues. CDR1 and CDR2 (germline): LNHDA, SQIVND (reference sequence). V was shortened by 3 bases and J by 6 bases, with 5 bases between the two germline ends. The CDR3 DNA sequence: TGTGCCAGTAGTATCCCATCCGGGGAGCTGTTTTTT. This codes for CASSIPSGELFF.

In this sample, this clonotype turned up a few times. The chain employs TRBV5-1 and TRBJ2-5, with D possibly being TRBD1 (6 bases). V was shortened by 0 bases and J by 2 bases, with 11 bases between the two germline ends. CDR3 size: 15 residues. CDR1 and CDR2 (germline): SGHRS, YFSETQ. CDR3 loop: CASSLGGGHQETQYF. The CDR3, as DNA: TGCGCCAGCAGCTTGGGTGGGGGCCATCAAGAGACCCAGTACTTC.

This clonotype was recorded at least ten times. The rearrangement joins TRBV20-1 to TRBJ1-2; unclear D gene. The CDR3 runs to 14 residues. Germline assignment: CDR1 DFQATT and CDR2 SNEGSKA (reference sequence). V was trimmed by 5 bases and J by 7 bases, leaving 20 bases between them. CDR3 nucleotide sequence: TGCAGTGCTTCTACAGAACCAACACGCCTTGGCTACACCTTC. It is translated as CSASTEPTRLGYTF.

This clonotype has at least ten counts. This rearrangement joins TRBV6-5 to TRBJ2-4; tentative D call: TRBD2 (5 bases). Germline CDR1 MNHEY, CDR2 SVGAGI. The length of the CDR3 is 14 residues. V was trimmed by 0 bases and J by 4 bases, leaving 7 bases between them. In DNA form, the CDR3 reads TGTGCCAGCAGTTACTCAAAGCGGAAAAACATTCAGTACTTC. Encoded protein: CASSYSKRKNIQYF.

The chain recombines TRBV6-1 with TRBJ1-5, with D perhaps matching TRBD1 (6 bases). The V and J ends lost 6 bases and 4 bases respectively, with 22 bases between them. The CDR3 is 17 residues long. Germline lookup yields CDR1 MNHNS and CDR2 SASEGT. The CDR3 DNA follows: TGTGCCAGCAGACTTAACGGACAGAGACGTTATAATCAGCCCCAGCATTTT. It encodes CASRLNGQRRYNQPQHF.

Many counts were recorded for this clonotype. V and J are TRBV27 and TRBJ2-5; tentative D call: TRBD2 (5 bases). CDR3 length equals 13 residues. Germline V lookup: CDR1 MNHEY, CDR2 SMNVEV (reference sequence). V was trimmed by 5 bases and J by 0 bases, leaving 7 bases between them. CDR3 protein: CASSRRHQETQYF. The CDR3 DNA is TGTGCCAGCAGTAGGAGGCACCAAGAGACCCAGTACTTC.

This clonotype was observed many times. The V call is TRBV30, the J call TRBJ1-1; 7 bases fit TRBD1. CDR3 size: 14 residues. The germline V gene has CDR1 GTSNPN and CDR2 SVGIG (reference sequence). J gave up 1 base and V 3 bases, and 5 bases lay outside the gene matches. The CDR3 bases are TGTGCCTGGAGCAGAGACAGGGAGAACACTGAAGCTTTCTTT. It translates to CAWSRDRENTEAFF.

This clonotype has only a few counts. A much bigger clone sits one base away, suggesting this may be a read error. The chain has TRBV15 and TRBJ2-2, with D perhaps assigned TRBD1 or TRBD2 (5 bases each). The length of the CDR3 is 12 residues. Germline V CDR1 and CDR2: LNHNV, YYDKDF (reference sequence). CDR3 protein: CATGGDTGELLF. The CDR3 DNA follows: TGTGCCACCGGGGGTGACACCGGGGAGCTGTTGTTT.

The CDR3 DNA reads as TGTGCCACCAGCCTCGACCGAACCTACGAGCAGTACTTC. It translates to CATSLDRTYEQYF. The chain carries TRBV15 and TRBJ2-7; D is undetermined. CDR1 and CDR2 (germline): LNHNV, YYDKDF (reference sequence). The CDR3 covers 13 residues. Trimming cost V 5 bases and J 2 bases, with 10 bases left between them.

This chain joins TRBV7-6 and TRBJ2-2, with D possibly matching TRBD1 (6 bases). Germline-derived CDR1 and CDR2 are SGHVS and FNYEAQ. Trimming took off 1 base at V and 7 bases at J, with 16 bases between the two ends. The CDR3 consists of 16 residues. The CDR3 DNA reads TGTGCCAGCAGCTTAGGAGCAGGGGCGCCACTCGGGGAGCTGTTTTTT. Its translation: CASSLGAGAPLGELFF.

This clonotype occurred many times. This rearrangement joins TRBV12-3 or TRBV12-4 to TRBJ2-5; D is unresolved. V was cut by 1 base and J by 5 bases, with 14 bases left in between. The CDR3 spans 15 residues. The CDR3 DNA sequence: TGTGCCAGCAGTTTAGATTGGCGGCCACGGGAGACCCAGTACTTC. It encodes CASSLDWRPRETQYF.

This clonotype was seen at least ten times. The V gene is TRBV12-3 or TRBV12-4, the J gene TRBJ1-3; no reliable D call. This CDR3 contains 13 residues. V lost 10 bases and J lost 0, with 10 bases in between. The CDR3 region is CATQWRSGNTIYF. CDR3 bases: TGTGCCACCCAGTGGCGCTCTGGAAACACCATATATTTT.

The table lists this clonotype with many counts. The genes are TRBV2 and TRBJ1-2, with 10 bases that match TRBD1. The V and J ends lost 5 bases and 1 base, in that order; junction bases with no gene match: 7. The CDR3 spans 16 residues. Per the germline V gene, CDR1 is SNHLY and CDR2 is FYNNEI. For the CDR3, the DNA is TGTGCCAGCAGTCTGGGGGACAGGGGATATAACTATGGCTACACCTTC. Translation gives CASSLGDRGYNYGYTF. Looking up the rest from reference TRBV2 and TRBJ1-2 gives the full variable domain: EPEVTQTPSHQVTQMGQEVILRCVPISNHLYFYWYRQILGQKVEFLVSFYNNEISEKSEIFDDQFSVERPDGSNFTLKIRSTKLEDSAMYFCASSLGDRGYNYGYTFGSGTRLTVV.

V gene TRBV7-2 combines with J gene TRBJ2-4, with TRBD1 matching 11 bases. V gave up 4 bases and J gave up 6 bases; unmatched junction bases: 8. This CDR3 region has 16 residues. In germline, CDR1 is SGHTA, CDR2 FQGNSA. In DNA form, the CDR3 reads TGTGCCAGCAGCTCCACCGGGACAGGGGGAAGAAACATTCAGTACTTC. Encoded protein: CASSSTGTGGRNIQYF.

A note on this clonotype: At one end, the junction sequence differs from germline, possibly due to a read error. This sequence joins TRBV6-5 and TRBJ1-2, with a possible D match to TRBD1 (6 bases). Germline V lookup: CDR1 MNHEY, CDR2 SVGAGI. CDR3 size: 14 residues. CDR3 loop: CASSYVGTYYGYSF. The CDR3 bases are TGTGCCAGCAGTTACGTCGGGACATATTATGGCTACAGCTTC.

This clonotype was picked up many times. The chain joins TRBV6-4 to TRBJ2-3; TRBD1 is a possible D gene (6 bases). V was trimmed by 4 bases and J by 2 bases, leaving 13 bases between them. The CDR3 covers 15 residues. The germline V gene has CDR1 MRHNA and CDR2 SNTAGT. The CDR3 DNA reads as TGTGCCAGCAGTGTTGGGGACACCTACACAGATACGCAGTATTTT. Protein: CASSVGDTYTDTQYF.

There are many counts of this clonotype. The chain combines TRBV20-1 with TRBJ1-2; D is undetermined. The CDR3 contains 13 residues. Germline values: CDR1 DFQATT, CDR2 SNEGSKA (reference sequence). V gave up 7 bases and J gave up 2 bases, with 14 bases separating them. CDR3 DNA sequence: TGCAGTGTTTGGGAAGGGCCAAACTATGGCTACACCTTC. It translates to CSVWEGPNYGYTF.

In its sample, this clonotype was seen many times. The genes are TRBV12-3 or TRBV12-4 and TRBJ1-5; no clear D. This CDR3 contains 14 residues. V was cut by 3 bases and J by 0 bases, with 6 bases left in between. The CDR3 DNA sequence: TGTGCCAGCAGTTTGGAGGGTAGCAATCAGCCCCAGCATTTT. Residues: CASSLEGSNQPQHF.

This clonotype appeared many times. The rearrangement uses TRBV3-1 and TRBJ2-5; the match to TRBD2 covers 7 bases. CDR3 length: 13 amino acids. V lost 4 bases and J lost 3; bases outside the gene matches: 2. Germline loops: CDR1 LGHDT, CDR2 YNNKEL (reference sequence). CDR3 bases: TGTGCCAGCAGCCCCGCGGGGGAAGAGACCCAGTACTTC. Its protein is CASSPAGEETQYF.

CDR3 sequence: CASSLDMGGTSGSYEQYF. The CDR3 bases are TGCGCCAGCAGCTTGGATATGGGGGGGACTAGCGGCTCCTACGAGCAGTACTTC. This chain links TRBV5-1 with TRBJ2-7; 11 nucleotides align to TRBD2. Germline V gene sequence: CDR1 SGHRS, CDR2 YFSETQ. The CDR3 is 18 amino acids. V gave up 0 bases and J gave up 0 bases; unmatched junction bases: 8.

This clonotype was detected ten times or more. The chain is built from TRBV19 and TRBJ1-2; D perhaps matches TRBD1 (5 bases). The CDR3 is 13 amino acids. Germline CDR1 and CDR2: LNHDA and SQIVND (reference sequence). The V end lost 7 bases, the J end lost 6 bases, and 15 bases lay between the germline ends. This chain's CDR3 is CASMRSQGDGYTF. In DNA, the CDR3 is TGTGCCAGTATGAGGTCGCAGGGTGATGGCTACACCTTC. The entire variable domain, with the rest obtained from reference TRBV19 and TRBJ1-2, is as follows: DGGITQSPKYLFRKEGQNVTLSCEQNLNHDAMYWYRQDPGQGLRLIYYSQIVNDFQKGDIAEGYSVSREKKESFPLTVTSAQKNPTAFYLCASMRSQGDGYTFGSGTRLTVV.

The chain is built from TRBV4-1 and TRBJ1-5; 7 nucleotides align to TRBD1. This CDR3 region has 16 residues. J lost 3 bases, V lost 4 bases, and 9 bases had no gene match. Per germline, CDR1 MGHRA and CDR2 YSYEKL. The DNA of the CDR3 is TGCGCCAGCAGCCCTTCGGAGGACAGGTACAATCAGCCCCAGCATTTT. Amino acid sequence: CASSPSEDRYNQPQHF.

This clonotype was recorded at least ten times. The chain links TRBV5-1 to TRBJ2-7; D gene ambiguous. Deletions cut 4 bases from V and 2 bases from J, with 19 bases between. The CDR3 is 16 amino acids. Germline V gene data show CDR1 as SGHRS and CDR2 as YFSETQ. The CDR3 DNA is TGCGCCAGCAGCCCGCAAGTTGCGTCAGTTCCCTACGAGCAGTACTTC. Amino acids: CASSPQVASVPYEQYF. Full variable domain (rest looked up from reference TRBV5-1 and TRBJ2-7): KAGVTQTPRYLIKTRGQQVTLSCSPISGHRSVSWYQQTPGQGLQFLFEYFSETQRNKGNFPGRFSGRQFSNSRSEMNVSTLELGDSALYLCASSPQVASVPYEQYFGPGTRLTVT.